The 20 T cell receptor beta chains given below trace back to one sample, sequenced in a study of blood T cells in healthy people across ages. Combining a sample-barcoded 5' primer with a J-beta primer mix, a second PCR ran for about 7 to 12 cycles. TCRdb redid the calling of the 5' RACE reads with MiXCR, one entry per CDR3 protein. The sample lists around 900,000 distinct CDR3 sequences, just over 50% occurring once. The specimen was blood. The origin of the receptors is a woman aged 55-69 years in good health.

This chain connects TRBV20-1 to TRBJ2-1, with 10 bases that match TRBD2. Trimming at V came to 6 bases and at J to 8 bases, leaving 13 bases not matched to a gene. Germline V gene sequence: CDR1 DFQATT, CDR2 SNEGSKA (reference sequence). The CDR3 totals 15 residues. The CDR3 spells CSAQGASGSHYEQFF. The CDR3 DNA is TGCAGTGCCCAAGGAGCTAGCGGGAGTCACTATGAGCAGTTCTTC.

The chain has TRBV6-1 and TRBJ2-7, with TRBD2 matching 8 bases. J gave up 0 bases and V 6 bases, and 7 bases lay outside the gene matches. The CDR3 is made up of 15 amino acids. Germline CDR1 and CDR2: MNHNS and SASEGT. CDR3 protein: CASREPGLVSYEQYF. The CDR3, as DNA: TGTGCCAGCAGAGAACCGGGACTAGTCTCCTACGAGCAGTACTTC.

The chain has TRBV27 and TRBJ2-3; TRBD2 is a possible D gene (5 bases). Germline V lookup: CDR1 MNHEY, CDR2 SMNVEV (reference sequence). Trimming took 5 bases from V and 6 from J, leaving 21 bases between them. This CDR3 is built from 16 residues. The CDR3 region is CASSPPGWRAYDTQYF. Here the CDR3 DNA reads TGTGCCAGCAGTCCCCCGGGGTGGAGAGCCTACGATACGCAGTATTTT.

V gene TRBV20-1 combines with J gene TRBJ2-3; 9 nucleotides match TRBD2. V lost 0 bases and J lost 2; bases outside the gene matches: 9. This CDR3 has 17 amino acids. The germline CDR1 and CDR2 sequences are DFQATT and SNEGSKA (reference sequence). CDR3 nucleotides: TGCAGTGCTAGAGATCTCGTTAGCGGGAGCTCCACAGATACGCAGTATTTT. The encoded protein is CSARDLVSGSSTDTQYF.

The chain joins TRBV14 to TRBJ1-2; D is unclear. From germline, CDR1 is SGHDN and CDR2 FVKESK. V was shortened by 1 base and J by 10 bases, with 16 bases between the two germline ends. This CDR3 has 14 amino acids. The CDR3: CASSQGGLPKVYTF. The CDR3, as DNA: TGTGCCAGCAGCCAAGGCGGGCTGCCGAAGGTCTACACCTTC.

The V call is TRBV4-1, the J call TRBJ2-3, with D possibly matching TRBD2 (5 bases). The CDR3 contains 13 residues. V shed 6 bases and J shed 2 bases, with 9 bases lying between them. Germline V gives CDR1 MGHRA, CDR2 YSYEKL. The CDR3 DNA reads TGCGCCAGCAGGGAGGAAAACACAGATACGCAGTATTTT. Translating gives CASREENTDTQYF.

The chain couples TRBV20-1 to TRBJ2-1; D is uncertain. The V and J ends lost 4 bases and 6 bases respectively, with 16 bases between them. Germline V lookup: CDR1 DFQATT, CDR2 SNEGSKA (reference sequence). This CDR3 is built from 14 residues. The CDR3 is CSANKVGWSNEQFF. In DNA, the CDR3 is TGCAGTGCTAACAAGGTGGGGTGGAGCAATGAGCAGTTCTTC.

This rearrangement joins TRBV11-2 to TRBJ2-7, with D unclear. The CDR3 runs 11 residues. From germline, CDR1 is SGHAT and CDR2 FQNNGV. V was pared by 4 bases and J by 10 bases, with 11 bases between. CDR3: CASSSFGIQYF. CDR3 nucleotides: TGTGCCAGCAGCTCATTTGGGATTCAGTACTTC.

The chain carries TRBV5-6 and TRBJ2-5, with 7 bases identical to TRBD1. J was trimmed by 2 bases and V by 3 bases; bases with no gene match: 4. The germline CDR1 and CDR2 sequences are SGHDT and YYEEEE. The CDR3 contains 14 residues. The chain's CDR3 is CASSWTGAQETQYF. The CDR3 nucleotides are TGTGCCAGCAGCTGGACAGGAGCTCAAGAGACCCAGTACTTC. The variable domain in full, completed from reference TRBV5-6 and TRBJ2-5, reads DAGVTQSPTHLIKTRGQQVTLRCSPKSGHDTVSWYQQALGQGPQFIFQYYEEEERQRGNFPDRFSGHQFPNYSSELNVNALLLGDSALYLCASSWTGAQETQYFGPGTRLLVL.

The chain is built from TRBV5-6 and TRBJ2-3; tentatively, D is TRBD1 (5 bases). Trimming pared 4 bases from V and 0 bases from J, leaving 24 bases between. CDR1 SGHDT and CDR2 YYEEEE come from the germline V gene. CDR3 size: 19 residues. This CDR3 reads CASSPPTTAKTESTDTQYF. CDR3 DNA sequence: TGTGCCAGCAGCCCTCCCACGACAGCAAAGACAGAAAGCACAGATACGCAGTATTTT.

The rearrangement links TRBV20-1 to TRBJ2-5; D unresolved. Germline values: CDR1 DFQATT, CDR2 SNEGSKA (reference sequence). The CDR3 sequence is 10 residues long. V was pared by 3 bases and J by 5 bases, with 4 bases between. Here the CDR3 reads CSASPETQYF. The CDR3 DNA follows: TGCAGTGCTAGTCCGGAGACCCAGTACTTC.

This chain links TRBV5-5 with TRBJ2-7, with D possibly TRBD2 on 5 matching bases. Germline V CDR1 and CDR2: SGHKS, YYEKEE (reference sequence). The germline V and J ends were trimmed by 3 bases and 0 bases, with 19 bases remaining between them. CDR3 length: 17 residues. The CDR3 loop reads CASSYQWARTPSYEQYF. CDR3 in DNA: TGTGCCAGCAGCTACCAATGGGCGCGGACTCCCTCCTACGAGCAGTACTTC.

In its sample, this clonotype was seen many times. CDR3: CAGLAGSGDTQYF. The CDR3, as DNA: TGTGCCGGTCTAGCGGGGTCCGGAGATACGCAGTATTTT. The chain uses TRBV11-2 and TRBJ2-3; 9 bases are shared with TRBD2. CDR3 length equals 13 residues. V dropped 11 bases and J dropped 5; count of bases not matched to a gene: 8. In germline, CDR1 is SGHAT, CDR2 FQNNGV.

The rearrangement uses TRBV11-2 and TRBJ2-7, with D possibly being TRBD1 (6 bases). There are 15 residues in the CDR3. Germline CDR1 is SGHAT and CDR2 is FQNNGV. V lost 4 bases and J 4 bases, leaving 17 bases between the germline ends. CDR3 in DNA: TGTGCCAGCAGCTCTCCCCAGGGACACCTTTACGAGCAGTACTTC. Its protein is CASSSPQGHLYEQYF.

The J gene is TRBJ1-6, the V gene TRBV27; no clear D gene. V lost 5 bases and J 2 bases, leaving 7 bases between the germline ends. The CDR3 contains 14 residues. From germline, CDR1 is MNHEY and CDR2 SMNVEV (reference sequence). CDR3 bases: TGTGCCAGCAGTCTCACCCCCTATAATTCACCCCTCCACTTT. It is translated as CASSLTPYNSPLHF.

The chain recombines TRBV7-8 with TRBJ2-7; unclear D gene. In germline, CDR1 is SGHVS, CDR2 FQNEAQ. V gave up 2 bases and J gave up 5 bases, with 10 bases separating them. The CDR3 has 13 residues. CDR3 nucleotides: TGTGCCAGCAGCTTATATATAGGAGACGAGCAGTACTTC. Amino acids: CASSLYIGDEQYF. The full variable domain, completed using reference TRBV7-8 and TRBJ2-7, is GAGVSQSPRYKVAKRGQDVALRCDPISGHVSLFWYQQALGQGPEFLTYFQNEAQLDKSGLPSDRFFAERPEGSVSTLKIQRTQQEDSAVYLCASSLYIGDEQYFGPGTRLTVT.

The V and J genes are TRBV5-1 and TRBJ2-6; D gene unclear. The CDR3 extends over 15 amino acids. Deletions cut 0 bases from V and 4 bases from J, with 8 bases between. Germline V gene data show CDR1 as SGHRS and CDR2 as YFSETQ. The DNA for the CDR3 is TGCGCCAGCAGCTTGGCCCCTGGGGGGGCCAACGTCCTGACTTTC. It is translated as CASSLAPGGANVLTF.

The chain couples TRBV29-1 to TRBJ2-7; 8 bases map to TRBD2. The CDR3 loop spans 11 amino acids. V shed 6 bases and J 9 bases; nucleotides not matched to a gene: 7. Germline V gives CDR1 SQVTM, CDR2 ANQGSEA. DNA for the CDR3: TGCAGCGTAGCCGGGAGGGCGGCGCAGTACTTC. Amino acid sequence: CSVAGRAAQYF.

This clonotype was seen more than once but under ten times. This chain's CDR3 is CASSLQGASVFEQYF. In DNA, the CDR3 is TGTGCCAGCAGCTTGCAGGGGGCGTCAGTTTTCGAGCAGTACTTC. V gene TRBV5-5 combines with J gene TRBJ2-7, with TRBD1 identical over 8 bases. The ends lost 1 base at V and 6 bases at J; junction bases unmatched: 9. Germline values: CDR1 SGHKS, CDR2 YYEKEE (reference sequence). The CDR3 is made up of 15 amino acids.

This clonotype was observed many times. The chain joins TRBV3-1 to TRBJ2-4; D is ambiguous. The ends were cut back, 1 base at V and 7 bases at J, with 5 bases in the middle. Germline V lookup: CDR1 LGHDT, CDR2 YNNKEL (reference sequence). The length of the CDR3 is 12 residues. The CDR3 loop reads CASSQVWNIQYF. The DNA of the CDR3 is TGTGCCAGCAGCCAAGTATGGAACATTCAGTACTTC.